This TCR beta chain was documented in a study of radiation and T cells in renal cell carcinoma. TCRdb's copy holds only in-frame clones and misses some; the assay was immunoSEQ multiplex PCR. The top ten hold approximately 5.8% of the sample, which has 100,000 to 150,000 clones, more than 75% seen once. Time point meaning: blood 2 weeks post-SBRT. The sample's treatment: 15 Gy SBRT to primary tumor, nephrectomy 4 weeks later. The origin of this receptor is a woman aged 65 to 85 with renal cell carcinoma. Sequencing used blood, obtained from a patient whose treatment included radiotherapy and nephrectomy.

As DNA, the CDR3 is TGTGCCAGCATATCCGGGACAGCGTTAGAGACCCAGTACTTC. Residues: CASISGTALETQYF. The rearrangement uses TRBV2 and TRBJ2-5, with 7 bases fitting TRBD1. The CDR3 covers 14 residues. Trimming cost V 7 bases and J 4 bases; bases outside gene matches: 9. CDR1 is SNHLY, CDR2 FYNNEI, per germline.